Following are 14 T cell receptor beta chains from one sample sequenced in a study of cytomegalovirus exposure and HLA in healthy donors. Amplification used 60 Vbeta primers and 13 Jbeta primers. This table comes from immunoSEQ multiplex PCR, and its TCRdb copy is limited to in-frame clones, with some not included. Its listing shows fewer than 85,000 clones. Material for sequencing was PBMCs. The receptors were sampled from a woman in her 40s in good health and CMV-seropositive.

The chain links TRBV7-8 to TRBJ1-3; D gene unclear. The CDR3 is made up of 16 amino acids. Germline values: CDR1 SGHVS, CDR2 FQNEAQ. V lost 1 base and J lost 0, with 10 bases in between. Here the CDR3 DNA reads TGTGCCAGCAGCTTAGATCCGTCCAGCTCTGGAAACACCATATATTTT. Protein sequence: CASSLDPSSSGNTIYF.

The chain employs TRBV19 and TRBJ1-1; 7 bases agree with TRBD1. The CDR3 covers 13 residues. Germline V gene sequence: CDR1 LNHDA, CDR2 SQIVND (reference sequence). V shed 10 bases, J shed 5 bases, and the junction held 10 bases outside the gene matches. The CDR3, as DNA: TGTGCCACCGAGACAGGGTCTCGGACTGAAGCTTTCTTT. Protein: CATETGSRTEAFF.

V and J are TRBV6-1 and TRBJ1-3; D remains ambiguous. V dropped 1 base and J dropped 7 bases, with 23 bases sitting between them. The CDR3 has 18 amino acids. Germline CDR1 reads MNHNS; CDR2 reads SASEGT. The CDR3 loop reads CASSEGFGYQMVGNTIYF. The CDR3 nucleotides read TGTGCCAGCAGTGAAGGATTCGGTTATCAGATGGTCGGGAACACCATATATTTT.

This chain connects TRBV28 to TRBJ1-2; tentative D call: TRBD1 (6 bases). This CDR3 comprises 15 residues. V dropped 7 bases and J dropped 4 bases, with 19 bases sitting between them. CDR1 and CDR2 from the germline V gene are MDHEN and SYDVKM. The CDR3 here is CASTERAGAGYGYTF. CDR3 nucleotides: TGTGCCAGCACTGAACGTGCAGGGGCGGGCTATGGCTACACCTTC.

The rearrangement links TRBV12-5 to TRBJ2-1; the D gene is possibly TRBD2 (6 bases). Germline CDR1 is LGHNT and CDR2 is FRNRAP. This CDR3 has 15 amino acids. Trimming took 1 base from V and 4 from J, leaving 11 bases between them. The CDR3 here is CASGLGPGEYNEQFF. CDR3 nucleotide sequence: TGTGCTAGTGGTTTGGGTCCGGGGGAATACAATGAGCAGTTCTTC.

DNA for the CDR3: TGTGCTAGTGGTTTATGGGAACTAAATAGGGGACCCCTCCACTTT. This translates into CASGLWELNRGPLHF. The gene calls are TRBV12-5 and TRBJ1-6; maybe TRBD1 (5 bases). The CDR3 contains 15 residues. V gave up 3 bases and J gave up 12 bases, with 18 bases separating them. Germline-derived CDR1 and CDR2 are LGHNT and FRNRAP. Complete variable domain (other parts from reference TRBV12-5 and TRBJ1-6): DARVTQTPRHKVTEMGQEVTMRCQPILGHNTVFWYRQTMMQGLELLAYFRNRAPLDDSGMPKDRFSAEMPDATLATLKIQPSEPRDSAVYFCASGLWELNRGPLHFGNGTRLTVT.

The CDR3 nucleotides are TGTGCCAGCAACCGGGGGGGGCTAGGTCAGCCCCAGCATTTT. This gives the protein CASNRGGLGQPQHF. The chain couples TRBV5-6 to TRBJ1-5; tentative D call: TRBD1 (6 bases). Per the germline V gene, CDR1 is SGHDT and CDR2 is YYEEEE. V was cut by 6 bases and J by 6 bases, with 16 bases left in between. This CDR3 is built from 14 residues.

The J gene is TRBJ1-4, the V gene TRBV11-2; no reliable D call. The V gene's germline CDR1 is SGHAT and CDR2 FQNNGV. The V end lost 2 bases, the J end lost 7 bases, and 17 bases lay between the germline ends. This CDR3 has 16 amino acids. CDR3 residues: CASSLRVSGGSEKLFF. The DNA for the CDR3 is TGTGCCAGCAGCTTACGGGTCTCGGGAGGGAGTGAAAAACTGTTTTTT.

The chain carries TRBV12-2 and TRBJ1-2. TRBV12-2 is assigned pseudogene status. This CDR3 comprises 15 residues. The CDR3 region is CASRLAGRANYGYTF. CDR3 sequence (DNA): TGTGCAAGTCGCTTAGCTGGGAGGGCGAACTATGGCTACACCTTC.

CDR3 nucleotides: TGTGCCAGCTCACCACCCGGGACAAATGAAAAACTGTTTTTT. Translating it yields CASSPPGTNEKLFF. V usage is TRBV18 and J usage is TRBJ1-4, with D possibly TRBD1 on 6 matching bases. V lost 0 bases to trimming and J lost 5 bases, with 7 bases between them. The length of the CDR3 is 14 residues. Germline V gives CDR1 KGHSH, CDR2 LQKENI. Looking up the rest from reference TRBV18 and TRBJ1-4 gives the full variable domain: NAGVMQNPRHLVRRRGQEARLRCSPMKGHSHVYWYRQLPEEGLKFMVYLQKENIIDESGMPKERFSAEFPKEGPSILRIQQVVRGDSAAYFCASSPPGTNEKLFFGSGTQLSVL.

CDR3 DNA sequence: TGTGCCAGCAGCGTAGGACTAGCGGGATTGAGTGAGCAGTTCTTC. This encodes CASSVGLAGLSEQFF. The rearrangement joins TRBV9 to TRBJ2-1; 11 positions agree with TRBD2. Unmatched junction bases numbered 5, after V lost 0 bases and J lost 9 bases. In germline, CDR1 is SGDLS, CDR2 YYNGEE. The CDR3 is made up of 15 amino acids.

The chain uses TRBV11-2 and TRBJ1-1; 7 positions match TRBD1. The germline CDR1 and CDR2 sequences are SGHAT and FQNNGV. The CDR3 is 16 residues long. The V segment lost 5 bases and the J segment 0 bases; nucleotides outside the gene matches: 9. The CDR3 sequence: CASSRVGQGVNTEAFF. CDR3 sequence (DNA): TGTGCCAGCAGCCGCGTCGGGCAGGGGGTGAACACTGAAGCTTTCTTT. Based on the CDR3 plus reference TRBV11-2 and TRBJ1-1, the full variable domain is EAGVAQSPRYKIIEKRQSVAFWCNPISGHATLYWYQQILGQGPKLLIQFQNNGVVDDSQLPKDRFSAERLKGVDSTLKIQPAKLEDSAVYLCASSRVGQGVNTEAFFGQGTRLTVV.

This chain links TRBV21-1 with TRBJ1-4; TRBD1, as called in the table, went unchecked against the DNA. TRBV21-1 is recorded as a pseudogene. This CDR3 has 14 residues. CDR3 nucleotide sequence: TGTGCCAGCAGCTTCCGACAGGTAAATGAAAAACTGTTTTTT. This translates into CASSFRQVNEKLFF.

This chain links TRBV18 with TRBJ1-1, with 8 bases identical to TRBD1. V lost 3 bases, J lost 2 bases, and 8 bases stayed unmatched. Germline CDR1 KGHSH, CDR2 LQKENI. The CDR3 has 16 amino acids. CDR3 loop: CASSPSTTGANTEAFF. CDR3 bases: TGTGCCAGCTCACCCAGCACGACAGGGGCCAACACTGAAGCTTTCTTT.